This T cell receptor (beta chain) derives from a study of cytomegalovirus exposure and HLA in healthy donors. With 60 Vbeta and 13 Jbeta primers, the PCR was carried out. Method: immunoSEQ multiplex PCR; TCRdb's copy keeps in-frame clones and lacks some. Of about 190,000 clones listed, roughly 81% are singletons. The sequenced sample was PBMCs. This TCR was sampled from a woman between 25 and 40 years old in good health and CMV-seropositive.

The CDR3 region is CASSDDGRGQYF. The CDR3 coding sequence is TGCGCCAGCAGTGACGACGGTCGGGGGCAGTACTTC. V gene TRBV10-2 combines with J gene TRBJ2-7, with TRBD2 as a possible D gene (5 bases). Germline V gene lookup returns CDR1 WSHSY and CDR2 SAAADI. The CDR3 loop spans 12 amino acids. Trimming stripped 3 bases from V and 9 bases from J, with 12 bases between.